This entry features one TCR beta chain sequence. Its antigen specificity is not known. The input lacks base qualities; no much larger clone sits a single base away. The cohort consisted of fewer than 700 healthy bone marrow donors. At the time of sampling, every cohort member was nominally healthy, though immune exposures that went unrecorded were likely present. The donor tested CMV seronegative, placing the donor among the 350 to 400 seronegative members of the cohort. Every donor gave a peripheral blood sample, and the peripheral blood mononuclear cells from that sample were used for TCR beta sequencing. Genomic DNA was extracted from the blood cell samples with the Qiagen DNeasy Blood Extraction Kit. Looking up the germline V gene yields CDR1 SNHLY and CDR2 FYNNEI. Including the terminal cysteine and phenylalanine, the CDR3 comprises 14 residues. Only CDR3 DNA is held: 42 bases, read in frame from base 1. Clipping removes 5 bases from V and 4 bases from J, with 5 as the unmatched junction base count.

The method behind the library was the immunoSEQ multiplex PCR assay. For the multiplex PCR, a mixture combining 60 forward primers for TCR Vbeta segments and 13 reverse primers for TCR Jbeta segments was used. The CDR3 region of rearranged TCR beta genes was amplified from genomic DNA by a multiplex PCR assay. Amplified TCR beta libraries were sequenced as 87-base-pair reads on the Illumina HiSeq System. Concerning the study's data processing: Across the roughly 640 repertoires, a later analysis counted tens of millions of unique TCR beta chains, roughly 11 million of which were shared by at least two donors. A nearest-neighbor algorithm error-corrected the raw reads and collapsed the reads into unique sequences, merging closely related sequences to remove PCR and sequencing errors. V, D and J gene segments were assigned by aligning CDR3 sequences to IMGT reference sequences. For a sequence to be retained, at least a six-nucleotide match to both a V gene segment and a J gene segment was required. Rearrangements were classified as productive when the CDR3 lacked stop codons and remained in frame with V and J, and all other rearrangements were classified as non-productive. CDR3 was defined by IMGT convention, running from the second conserved V-encoded cysteine to the conserved J-encoded phenylalanine. The earlier analysis of approximately 500 of the donors excluded sequences that lacked an unambiguous match to a single V gene segment. An earlier analysis of about 590 of the donors classified V segments as functional when productive rearrangements were above 56.7% and as segregating when the standard deviation between donors was above 5%. A statistical classification framework was built to diagnose cytomegalovirus status from the catalog of TCR beta chain sequences. A later analysis assigned V and J genes by comparing TCR nucleotide sequences with IMGT/GENE-DB human TR gene sequences. The TCRdist pipeline was used in a later analysis to assign CDR3 sequences and most-parsimonious VDJ recombination scenarios. A later analysis defined each TCR beta chain by its CDR3 amino acid sequence plus V-gene family, and excluded reads lacking a unique V-gene family. To address suspected cross-contamination and a sequencing artifact, a later analysis removed 550 to 750 highly shared, low-generation-probability nucleotide sequences. For each public chain, a later analysis derived a clonal expansion index from normalized ranks of inferred template counts within each repertoire. In a later analysis, generation probabilities were computed using a VDJ recombination model fitted to out-of-frame rearrangements, and the results were checked against IGoR. A later analysis scored TCR-TCR, TCR-HLA and TCR-CMV co-occurrence with hypergeometric tests, applying a repertoire-size bias correction to TCR pairs. To estimate false discovery rates, a later analysis permuted the HLA or CMV assignments 20 times. In a later analysis, co-occurring TCRs were grouped using DBSCAN, with TCRdist sequence similarity added in when clustering inside HLA-allele-positive subsets. Co-occurrence clustering excluded repertoires with fewer than 30,000 or more than 120,000 public chains, plus five with anomalous nucleotide sharing. TCRdb took over this immuneACCESS table, retaining in-frame rearrangements with V and J assigned. Such tables are incomplete; in checked studies, under half of the missing clones stem from an unresolved V gene, and the remainder is unexplained. V, J and clone size reflect that table, while D and trimming were determined from the DNA. Recorded for this sample are approximately 89,000 clones; less than 80% of them occurred a single time. The ten most abundant clones make up 1.1% to 1.5% of the sample.

The data were obtained in a study of cytomegalovirus exposure and HLA in healthy donors (dated by TCRdb to between 2016 and 2019). Describing the broader study: According to an earlier analysis of several hundred of the donors, 150 million to 200 million T cells yielded some 120 million unique TCR beta sequences and approximately 300 Gb of sequence data. About 320 gigabases of sequencing data and tens of millions of unique TCR sequences were included in an early release covering about 600 HLA-typed donors. Of the roughly 410 genotyped donors, roughly 76% were placed in the genetic ancestry cluster associated with self-reported Caucasian donors. The aim of the study was to test whether cataloging public T cell receptors could identify signatures of past pathogen exposure. The study used immunosequencing to profile the T cell repertoires of more than 650 subjects and linked those repertoires to cytomegalovirus serostatus. In addition to the first cohort of 650 to 750 subjects, a separate validation cohort of approximately 130 different subjects was used. High-throughput TCR immunosequencing, statistical association of individual TCRs with disease status, and machine learning were combined to predict cytomegalovirus infection status. In a later analysis, previously published TCR beta repertoires from 666 donors were re-analyzed and high-resolution HLA genotyping was added so that TCR occurrence patterns could be studied. Rather than drawing on any new phenotypic data, the later analysis identified candidate immune exposures from TCR beta sequences and the way those sequences occurred across donors. To decide whether each TCR beta V gene segment behaved as functional or pseudogenic, an earlier analysis of approximately 620 of the donors relied on high-throughput TCR beta sequencing. Donor age, sex, ethnicity and CMV serostatus were compiled alongside the repertoire data. A later genetic analysis used genome-wide SNP genotypes for about three fifths of the 666 donors, treating that subset as a discovery cohort. Every repertoire in the discovery cohort had been generated on one and the same sequencing platform. HLA typing covered class I and class II loci at four-digit resolution. The number of typed donors differed by locus: roughly 629-640 for A, B, C, DRB1 and DQB1; approximately 520 for DQA1; around 580 for DPA1; and roughly 450 for DPB1. Five DR-DQ haplotypes were handled as single units for association and clustering, since linkage in the cohort was strong. Among a few hundred genotyped donors of the cohort, an average of about 240,000 unique TCR beta nucleotide sequences were sequenced per donor, around 18% of them non-productive.

Study-wide findings and limitations: In both the original and validation cohorts, the classifier was reported to diagnose cytomegalovirus status with high specificity and sensitivity. For the cohort, immune exposure information was limited to CMV serostatus. The 87-base-pair reads could not distinguish some IMGT-functional V segments, including TRBV6-2 and TRBV6-3, so those segments were excluded. V-gene and J-gene trimming of TCR beta chains was associated with a missense DCLRE1C variant in a later genetic analysis, and the association was replicated in an independent cohort. Linkage disequilibrium might explain the correlated functional status among segregating V segments, but an unknown experimental factor could not be excluded. A few of the identified cytomegalovirus-associated TCR beta chains were confirmed in vitro to be specific for cytomegalovirus antigens. It was suggested by the authors that the approach could potentially be generalized to other disease states and immunological phenotypes. Because HLA typing was unavailable for some donors at each locus, only the typed subset was used in association tests. When HLA alleles, especially DR and DQ, strongly co-occurred, attributing TCR associations to individual alleles was difficult. Broadly in line with IMGT annotations, most TCR beta V segments showed up in productive rearrangements about 87% or about 30% of the time in an earlier analysis of approximately 640 of the donors. In a later analysis, most CMV-associated TCR beta chains were found to appear HLA-restricted, with HLA associations seemingly driven largely by CMV exposure. Because counts were too low, approximately 15 rarely observed V segments, including chromosome 9 orphons, were excluded from the earlier analysis of under 650 of the donors. A further reported finding was that TCR beta sequences accurately predicted the HLA-A and HLA-B alleles for most subjects in the first cohort. A total of 164 TCR beta chains were listed by the study as associated with cytomegalovirus. Compared with the roughly 710-donor mean, donors in an Asian-associated ancestry cluster had fewer N-insertions in productive TCRs, according to a later genetic analysis. In a later analysis, several top co-occurrence clusters were reported to appear linked to parvovirus B19, influenza, CMV and Epstein-Barr virus. While some public TCRs were present in many individuals, most TCR sequences turned up only very rarely across donors. A later analysis found that TCR association rates varied across HLA loci, with DRB1 alleles showing the most associated TCRs and HLA-C alleles the fewest. In this cohort, only TCR beta chains were sequenced, and detectable features were limited by the absence of alpha or paired-chain data. At a false discovery rate of 0.05, a later analysis linked around 17,000 TCR beta sequences to specific HLA alleles. A later analysis found that HLA-associated TCR beta chains were more clonally expanded and had lower generation probabilities than equally common non-associated chains. A cluster of highly shared sequence variants was judged likely to be a technical artifact of the sequencing pipeline. Roughly uniform sequencing depth across donors was assumed in presence/absence analyses, although this assumption may not hold.

The specimen was PBMCs. The sequence was obtained from a male donor in good health and CMV-seronegative. In this chain, TRBV2 is recombined with TRBJ1-5; the junction holds 7 bases that match TRBD1. The DNA sequence reads TGTGCCAGCAGTCAAGGGACAGTTAATCAGCCCCAGCATTTT. This encodes CASSQGTVNQPQHF.